The 10 T cell receptor beta chains reported below all come from one sample, sequenced in a study of T cell repertoires in cytomegalovirus infection. Antigens for these TCRs are unknown. TCRdb re-derived calls from the reads in MiXCR, one entry per CDR3 protein. The table shows around 770,000 distinct CDR3 sequences, with under 35% occurring only once. Sequenced material: cultured CD8+ T cells from PBMCs, taken from culture after CMV antigen stimulation. The receptors come from a human donor in good health (CMV status not recorded). Some clones in this sample may be carry-over from other donors' samples.

This clonotype was counted a few times. V usage is TRBV5-6 and J usage is TRBJ1-2, with D uncertain. CDR3 length: 12 amino acids. Germline V gene sequence: CDR1 SGHDT, CDR2 YYEEEE. V shed 2 bases and J shed 3 bases, with 5 bases lying between them. For the CDR3, the DNA is TGTGCCAGCAGCTTTCAGGACTATGGCTACACCTTC. It encodes CASSFQDYGYTF.

This clonotype showed up just a few times. The chain couples TRBV19 to TRBJ2-1; D gene uncertain. Germline loops: CDR1 LNHDA, CDR2 SQIVND (reference sequence). The CDR3 has 12 amino acids. V was cut by 7 bases and J by 10 bases, with 14 bases left in between. The CDR3 DNA reads as TGTGCCAGTACGATTGGCGGCAGAGAGCAGTTCTTC. This gives the protein CASTIGGREQFF.

This clonotype was seen just once. The rearrangement links TRBV10-3 to TRBJ1-2, with D perhaps TRBD1 (6 bases). The V end lost 3 bases, the J end lost 4 bases, and 12 bases lay between the germline ends. In germline, CDR1 is ENHRY, CDR2 SYGVKD. This CDR3 is 14 amino acids long. The CDR3 here is CAISEEGVGYGYTF. Here the CDR3 DNA reads TGTGCCATCAGTGAAGAGGGGGTCGGCTATGGCTACACCTTC.

The chain has TRBV29-1 and TRBJ1-2; weak D call: TRBD1 (6 bases). Trimming removed 1 base at V and 4 bases at J, with 13 bases between. Germline V CDR1 and CDR2: SQVTM, ANQGSEA. This CDR3 has 14 amino acids. CDR3 nucleotides: TGCAGCGTTGAAGTTAGACTAGGGGGCTATGGCTACACCTTC. Translated, it gives CSVEVRLGGYGYTF.

This clonotype was counted many times. CDR3 coding DNA: TGTGCCAGCAGCTTAGGGGGGGGGCCGGAGCGAGAGACCCAGTACTTC. It is translated as CASSLGGGPERETQYF. The chain couples TRBV7-6 to TRBJ2-5, with D maybe TRBD2 (7 bases). The CDR3 runs to 16 residues. Germline V gene sequence: CDR1 SGHVS, CDR2 FNYEAQ. With 1 base removed from V and 4 bases from J, the gap between germline ends came to 16 bases. The full variable domain, with the rest looked up from reference TRBV7-6 and TRBJ2-5, is GAGVSQSPRYKVTKRGQDVALRCDPISGHVSLYWYRQALGQGPEFLTYFNYEAQQDKSGLPNDRFSAERPEGSISTLTIQRTEQRDSAMYRCASSLGGGPERETQYFGPGTRLLVL.

This clonotype has a handful of counts. The V gene is TRBV14, the J gene TRBJ1-5; weak D call: TRBD1 (5 bases). Germline CDR1 SGHDN, CDR2 FVKESK. The CDR3 has 14 amino acids. Trimming left V 4 bases short and J 3 bases short, with 10 bases between. DNA for the CDR3: TGTGCCAGCAGCCCTCAGGGCCACAATCAGCCCCAGCATTTT. Translating it yields CASSPQGHNQPQHF.

This clonotype was seen a handful of times. This chain links TRBV6-6 with TRBJ1-5; D is possibly TRBD1 (5 bases). The V gene lost 6 bases and the J gene lost 7 bases, with 13 bases spanning the gap. The CDR3 runs 13 residues. Germline loops: CDR1 MNHNY, CDR2 SVGAGI (reference sequence). The chain's CDR3 is CASSPPGGQPQHF. The CDR3 DNA is TGTGCCAGCAGCCCCCCCGGGGGGCAGCCCCAGCATTTT.

The CDR3 nucleotides read TGTGCCAGTAGTATCGCAGGGGGCTACGAGCAGTACTTC. It specifies CASSIAGGYEQYF. The genes are TRBV19 and TRBJ2-7, with TRBD1 matching over 7 bases. Germline CDR1 reads LNHDA; CDR2 reads SQIVND (reference sequence). Trimming took 3 bases from V and 3 from J; bases not matched to a gene: 2. The CDR3 length is 13 residues.

Ten or more counts support this clonotype. V usage is TRBV19 and J usage is TRBJ2-1; tentatively, D is TRBD2 (6 bases). This CDR3 has 16 amino acids. The germline CDR1 and CDR2 sequences are LNHDA and SQIVND (reference sequence). V shed 5 bases and J shed 2 bases, with 16 bases lying between them. CDR3 amino acids: CASSPFEGGAYNEQFF. In nucleotides, the CDR3 is TGTGCCAGTAGTCCCTTTGAAGGCGGGGCCTACAATGAGCAGTTCTTC.

V and J are TRBV15 and TRBJ2-2; perhaps TRBD1 as D (6 bases). With 0 bases removed from V and 6 bases from J, the gap between germline ends came to 8 bases. Germline loops: CDR1 LNHNV, CDR2 YYDKDF (reference sequence). CDR3 length: 14 amino acids. This CDR3 reads CATSRDWGPGELFF. CDR3 nucleotide sequence: TGTGCCACCAGCAGAGATTGGGGGCCCGGGGAGCTGTTTTTT.